Below, one T cell receptor (beta chain) is given with its context. The antigen is undetermined. The data were taken from a study of shared clonotypes between healthy human individuals. Study-wide findings and caveats: Generally, naive subsets (rather than memory subsets) showed larger estimated richness. Clonotypes not shared had lower generation probabilities than those common to all four donors. Tissue TCR repertoires likely differ from these blood-only repertoires.

TCRdb keeps only in-frame clones here, not all; method: immunoSEQ multiplex PCR. This table has roughly 2,300,000 clones, 85% to 95% appearing once. Germline V lookup: CDR1 MDHEN, CDR2 SYDVKM. This CDR3 is built from 12 residues. V gave up 7 bases and J gave up 9 bases; unmatched junction bases: 3. Sequenced: naive CD4+ T cells from PBMCs. Subset defined: CD45RA+ positively selected. The chain is built from TRBV28 and TRBJ2-3; 11 nucleotides agree with TRBD2. The source is a young man in good health. Some clones in this sample may be carry-over from other donors' samples. CDR3 loop: CASKPSGRTQYF. The CDR3 region has the DNA TGTGCCAGCAAGCCTAGCGGGAGGACGCAGTATTTT.